The 25 T cell receptor beta chains presented below share a single source sample, sequenced in a study of cytomegalovirus exposure and HLA in healthy donors. Clones were sequenced by immunoSEQ multiplex PCR, and TCRdb holds only the in-frame ones, with some missing. The repertoire holds tens of thousands of clones, with 85% to 90% as singletons. The sequenced sample consisted of PBMCs. Receptor source: a woman aged 18-29 years in good health and CMV-seronegative.

The CDR3 DNA follows: TGTGCCTGGAGTGAGACCGGGACAGCCAGCTATCAGCCCCAGCATTTT. Its protein is CAWSETGTASYQPQHF. The rearrangement links TRBV30 to TRBJ1-5, with 7 bases fitting TRBD1. The germline CDR1 and CDR2 sequences are GTSNPN and SVGIG (reference sequence). The CDR3 runs 16 residues. J lost 5 bases, V lost 1 base, and 11 bases had no gene match.

The CDR3: CASSYPPPEPGGGQYF. CDR3 sequence (DNA): TGTGCCAGCAGTTACCCGCCCCCGGAGCCCGGGGGGGGGCAGTACTTC. This sequence joins TRBV6-5 and TRBJ2-7, with 8 bases that match TRBD2. The CDR3 runs 16 residues. Trimming removed 2 bases from V and 9 bases from J; junction bases left unmatched: 15. The germline gives CDR1 MNHEY, CDR2 SVGAGI.

This clone has just one count. The chain combines TRBV10-1 with TRBJ2-4, with 8 nucleotides matching TRBD2. Trimming cost V 6 bases and J 1 base; bases outside gene matches: 11. The germline gives CDR1 WNHNN, CDR2 SYGVQD (reference sequence). The CDR3 is 17 residues long. As DNA, the CDR3 is TGCGCCAGCAGCCTTGACGGCGGGGGGCTTGCCAAAAACATTCAGTACTTC. Amino acid sequence: CASSLDGGGLAKNIQYF.

This clone was seen a single time. This chain connects TRBV10-3 to TRBJ2-7; D is possibly TRBD1 (6 bases). The CDR3 runs 13 residues. Trimming took 5 bases from V and 5 from J, leaving 13 bases between them. Germline V gives CDR1 ENHRY, CDR2 SYGVKD. DNA of the CDR3: TGTGCCATCAGTCAGGGGCAATTGGACGAGCAGTACTTC. Its translation is CAISQGQLDEQYF.

V usage is TRBV27 and J usage is TRBJ1-6, with 8 bases matching TRBD1. This CDR3 spans 14 amino acids. After removal of 4 bases from V and 9 bases from J, the junction contained 5 bases not matched to a gene. Germline CDR1 is MNHEY and CDR2 is SMNVEV (reference sequence). CDR3 residues: CASSWTGLGSPLHF. The CDR3 DNA follows: TGTGCCAGCAGTTGGACAGGGTTGGGTTCACCCCTCCACTTT.

The rearrangement joins TRBV6-5 to TRBJ2-4; a possible D gene is TRBD1 (5 bases). Germline V gene lookup returns CDR1 MNHEY and CDR2 SVGAGI. This CDR3 is built from 16 residues. The V gene lost 0 bases and the J gene lost 1 base, with 10 bases spanning the gap. The CDR3 loop reads CASSYSPAGAKNIQYF. The DNA for the CDR3 is TGTGCCAGCAGTTACTCCCCTGCAGGGGCCAAAAACATTCAGTACTTC.

The chain recombines TRBV11-2 with TRBJ1-2; tentative D call: TRBD1 (5 bases). V was cut by 1 base and J by 6 bases, with 9 bases left in between. CDR3 length equals 13 residues. Germline V lookup: CDR1 SGHAT, CDR2 FQNNGV. The CDR3 region is CASSLGLRDGYTF. In DNA form, the CDR3 reads TGTGCCAGCAGCTTAGGCCTCAGGGATGGCTACACCTTC.

The rearrangement uses TRBV9 and TRBJ2-5; 9 nucleotides agree with TRBD2. V gave up 3 bases and J gave up 5 bases; unmatched junction bases: 8. The germline V gene has CDR1 SGDLS and CDR2 YYNGEE. The CDR3 sequence is 15 residues long. In DNA form, the CDR3 reads TGTGCCAGCAGCGCCCAAGGCGCGGGGGGGGAGACCCAGTACTTC. Protein sequence: CASSAQGAGGETQYF.

The chain employs TRBV28 and TRBJ2-5, with a weak D call TRBD2 (5 bases). This CDR3 has 13 amino acids. The ends were cut back, 8 bases at V and 4 bases at J, with 14 bases in the middle. Germline assignment: CDR1 MDHEN and CDR2 SYDVKM. This CDR3 is CASGSRFGETQYF. DNA of the CDR3: TGTGCCAGCGGGAGCCGTTTTGGAGAGACCCAGTACTTC.

Note on this clone: The same CDR3 can be traced to other DNA sequences in this sample. The chain employs TRBV5-6 and TRBJ2-7; maybe TRBD2 (5 bases). The germline V gene has CDR1 SGHDT and CDR2 YYEEEE. CDR3 length: 12 amino acids. Trimming left V 3 bases short and J 4 bases short, with 8 bases between. This CDR3 is CASSSGGYEQYF. The CDR3 nucleotides are TGTGCCAGCAGCTCAGGCGGGTACGAGCAGTACTTC.

The chain joins TRBV6-1 to TRBJ2-2; D may be TRBD1 (6 bases). Germline CDR1 reads MNHNS; CDR2 reads SASEGT. The CDR3 covers 14 residues. Trimming pared 2 bases from V and 9 bases from J, leaving 13 bases between. The CDR3 loop is CASSEPWTVRELFF. CDR3 nucleotide sequence: TGTGCCAGCAGTGAACCCTGGACAGTTCGGGAGCTGTTTTTT.

The chain recombines TRBV2 with TRBJ2-1; 10 positions agree with TRBD2. The CDR3 is made up of 23 amino acids. The trim removed 8 bases at V and 4 bases at J, leaving 32 bases unmatched. CDR1 and CDR2 from the germline V gene are SNHLY and FYNNEI. CDR3 bases: TGTGCCAGCTCCCAGAACTACTACGAGAGGACTAGCGGCCACGAGACAAATTACAATGAGCAGTTCTTC. Residues: CASSQNYYERTSGHETNYNEQFF.

The V gene is TRBV5-4, the J gene TRBJ2-1; 15 bases agree with TRBD2. Germline CDR1 is SGHNT and CDR2 is YYREEE (reference sequence). This CDR3 region has 15 residues. The J segment lost 9 bases and the V segment lost 4 bases, leaving 5 bases of the junction unmatched. CDR3 sequence: CASSAPGLAGGEQFF. The DNA of the CDR3 is TGTGCCAGCAGCGCGCCGGGACTAGCGGGAGGTGAGCAGTTCTTC.

The chain joins TRBV18 to TRBJ1-1; the D is unclear. The CDR3 has 15 amino acids. V lost 0 bases and J lost 1, with 9 bases in between. Germline CDR1 reads KGHSH; CDR2 reads LQKENI. CDR3 sequence reads: CASSPPPGRNTEAFF. The CDR3 DNA reads TGTGCCAGCTCACCACCCCCTGGGAGGAACACTGAAGCTTTCTTT.

The chain employs TRBV7-2 and TRBJ2-1; no clear D. V was clipped by 2 bases and J by 0 bases, with 5 bases between them. In germline, CDR1 is SGHTA, CDR2 FQGNSA. The CDR3 is 14 residues long. For the CDR3, the DNA is TGTGCCAGCAGCTTAATGAGCTCCTACAATGAGCAGTTCTTC. The encoded protein is CASSLMSSYNEQFF.

Notes on this clone: A junction boundary mismatches the germline segment, possibly from a read error. The V call is TRBV7-7, the J call TRBJ2-1, with TRBD2 as a possible D gene (6 bases). The CDR3 length is 15 residues. Per the germline V gene, CDR1 is SSHAT and CDR2 is FNYEAQ (reference sequence). Here the CDR3 reads CASSLSREYYNEQFF. The CDR3 nucleotides read TGTGCTAGCAGCTTAAGCCGGGAGTACTACAATGAGCAGTTCTTC. The variable domain in full, completed from reference TRBV7-7 and TRBJ2-1, reads GAGVSQSPRYKVTKRGQDVTLRCDPISSHATLYWYQQALGQGPEFLTYFNYEAQPDKSGLPSDRFSAERPEGSISTLTIQRTEQRDSAMYRCASSLSREYYNEQFFGPGTRLTVL.

V usage is TRBV9 and J usage is TRBJ2-1, with D maybe TRBD1 (5 bases). The germline V gene encodes CDR1 SGDLS and CDR2 YYNGEE. This CDR3 has 12 residues. V was trimmed by 4 bases and J by 7 bases, leaving 9 bases between them. CDR3 residues: CASSPQGNEQFF. CDR3 sequence (DNA): TGTGCCAGCAGCCCCCAGGGTAATGAGCAGTTCTTC. The full variable domain, in which reference TRBV9 and TRBJ2-1 provide the parts outside the CDR3, is DSGVTQTPKHLITATGQRVTLRCSPRSGDLSVYWYQQSLDQGLQFLIQYYNGEERAKGNILERFSAQQFPDLHSELNLSSLELGDSALYFCASSPQGNEQFFGPGTRLTVL.

The chain uses TRBV7-9 and TRBJ1-5; TRBD1 is a possible D gene (5 bases). Trimming removed 3 bases at V and 0 bases at J, with 18 bases between. Germline V gene data show CDR1 as SEHNR and CDR2 as FQNEAQ (reference sequence). The CDR3 runs to 18 residues. CDR3 amino acids: CASSFTFPPDSSNQPQHF. In DNA form, the CDR3 reads TGTGCCAGCAGCTTCACCTTTCCCCCTGACAGTAGCAATCAGCCCCAGCATTTT.

On this clone: This sample also contains other DNA sequences that code for the same CDR3. CDR3 coding DNA: TGTGCCAGCAGTTACTCGAGGACCGGGGACACTGAAGCTTTCTTT. The encoded protein is CASSYSRTGDTEAFF. The V gene is TRBV6-5, the J gene TRBJ1-1; D remains ambiguous. The CDR3 runs to 15 residues. CDR1 and CDR2 (germline): MNHEY, SVGAGI. Between the trimmed V and J ends, which lost 0 bases and 3 bases, there was a span of 11 bases.

J is TRBJ1-3 and V is TRBV4-1; no clear D. From germline, CDR1 is MGHRA and CDR2 YSYEKL. The V end lost 4 bases, the J end lost 2 bases, and 12 bases lay between the germline ends. The length of the CDR3 is 15 residues. The CDR3 sequence is CASSPTPIPGNTIYF. CDR3 bases: TGCGCCAGCAGCCCGACTCCGATCCCTGGAAACACCATATATTTT.

The gene calls are TRBV4-2 and TRBJ2-3, with a possible D match to TRBD2 (6 bases). Germline V gene sequence: CDR1 LGHNA, CDR2 YNFKEQ. The CDR3 contains 14 residues. Trimming removed 6 bases from V and 4 bases from J, with 14 bases in between. The CDR3 sequence is CASSLTEGPDTQYF. CDR3 sequence (DNA): TGTGCCAGCAGTCTAACGGAGGGCCCAGATACGCAGTATTTT.

This sequence joins TRBV13 and TRBJ2-5; TRBD2 matches 7 bases. Germline V gene data show CDR1 as PRHDT and CDR2 as FYEKMQ (reference sequence). CDR3 length: 13 amino acids. The V and J ends lost 3 bases and 3 bases, in that order; junction bases with no gene match: 1. The chain's CDR3 is CASSFGTKETQYF. CDR3 sequence (DNA): TGTGCCAGCAGCTTTGGGACTAAAGAGACCCAGTACTTC.

V and J are TRBV12-5 and TRBJ2-7; 8 nucleotides agree with TRBD1. Germline V gene sequence: CDR1 LGHNT, CDR2 FRNRAP. The CDR3 length is 14 residues. With 6 bases clipped from V and 3 bases from J, the junction kept 7 bases outside the gene matches. The CDR3 DNA is TGTGCTAGTGGGAGGACAGGGATTTTCTACGAGCAGTACTTC. Translating it yields CASGRTGIFYEQYF.

J is TRBJ1-1 and V is TRBV5-1, with TRBD1 matching 7 bases. This CDR3 is built from 14 residues. After removal of 3 bases from V and 10 bases from J, the junction contained 12 bases not matched to a gene. The germline CDR1 and CDR2 sequences are SGHRS and YFSETQ. The CDR3 spells CASSSQGTQVGAFF. The CDR3 DNA reads as TGCGCCAGCAGCTCACAGGGGACCCAAGTGGGAGCTTTCTTT.

This clone was counted a single time. The chain uses TRBV5-4 and TRBJ2-1, with TRBD2 matching 13 bases. This CDR3 contains 18 residues. From germline, CDR1 is SGHNT and CDR2 YYREEE (reference sequence). J was trimmed by 0 bases and V by 5 bases; bases with no gene match: 8. The CDR3 DNA sequence: TGTGCCAGCAGTACAGGACTAGCGGGGGCAAGCTCCTACAATGAGCAGTTCTTC. This encodes CASSTGLAGASSYNEQFF.